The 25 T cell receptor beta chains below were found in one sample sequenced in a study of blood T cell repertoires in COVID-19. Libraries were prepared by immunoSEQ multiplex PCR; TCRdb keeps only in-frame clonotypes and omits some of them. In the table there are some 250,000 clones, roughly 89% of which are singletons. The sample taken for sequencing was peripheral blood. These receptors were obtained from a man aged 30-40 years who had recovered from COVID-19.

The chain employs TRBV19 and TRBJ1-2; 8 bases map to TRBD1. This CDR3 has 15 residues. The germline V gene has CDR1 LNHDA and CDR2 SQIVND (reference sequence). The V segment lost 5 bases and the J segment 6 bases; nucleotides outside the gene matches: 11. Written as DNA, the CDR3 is TGTGCCAGTAGTGTAGTCCAGGGGGCGCTGGATGGCTACACCTTC. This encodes CASSVVQGALDGYTF.

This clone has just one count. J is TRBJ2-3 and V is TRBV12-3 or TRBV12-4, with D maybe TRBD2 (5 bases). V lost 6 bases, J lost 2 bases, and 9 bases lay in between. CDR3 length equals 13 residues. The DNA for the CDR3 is TGTGCCAGCAGCCCGAGGGTCACAGATACGCAGTATTTT. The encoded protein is CASSPRVTDTQYF.

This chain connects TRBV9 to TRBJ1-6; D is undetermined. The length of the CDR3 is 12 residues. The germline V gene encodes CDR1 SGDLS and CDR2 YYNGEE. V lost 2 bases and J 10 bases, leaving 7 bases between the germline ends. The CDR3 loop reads CASSVLGSPLHF. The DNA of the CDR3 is TGTGCCAGCAGCGTGCTTGGCTCACCCCTCCACTTT.

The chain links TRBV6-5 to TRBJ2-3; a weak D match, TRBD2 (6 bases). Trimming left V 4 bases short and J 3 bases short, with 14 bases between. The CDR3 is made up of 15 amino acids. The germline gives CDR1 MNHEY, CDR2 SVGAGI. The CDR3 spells CASSSAGGGTDTQYF. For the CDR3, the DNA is TGTGCCAGCAGTTCCGCGGGTGGGGGGACAGATACGCAGTATTTT.

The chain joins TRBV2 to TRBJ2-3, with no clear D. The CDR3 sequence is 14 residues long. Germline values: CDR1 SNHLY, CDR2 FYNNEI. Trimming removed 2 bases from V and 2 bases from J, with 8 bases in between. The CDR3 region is CASSELLPTDTQYF. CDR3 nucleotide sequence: TGTGCCAGCAGTGAACTTCTACCCACAGATACGCAGTATTTT.

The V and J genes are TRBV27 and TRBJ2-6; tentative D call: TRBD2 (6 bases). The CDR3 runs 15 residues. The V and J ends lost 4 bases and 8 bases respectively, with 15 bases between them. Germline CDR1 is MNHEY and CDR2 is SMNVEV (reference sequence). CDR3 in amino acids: CASSSVAGGTNVLTF. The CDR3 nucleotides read TGTGCCAGCAGTTCTGTTGCTGGGGGGACCAACGTCCTGACTTTC.

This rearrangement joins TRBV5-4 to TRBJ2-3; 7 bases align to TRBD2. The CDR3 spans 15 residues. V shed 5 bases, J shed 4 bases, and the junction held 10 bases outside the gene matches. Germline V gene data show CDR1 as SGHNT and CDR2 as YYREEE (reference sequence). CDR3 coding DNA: TGTGCCAGCAGATATCACGGGGGGTTCCCAGATACGCAGTATTTT. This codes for CASRYHGGFPDTQYF.

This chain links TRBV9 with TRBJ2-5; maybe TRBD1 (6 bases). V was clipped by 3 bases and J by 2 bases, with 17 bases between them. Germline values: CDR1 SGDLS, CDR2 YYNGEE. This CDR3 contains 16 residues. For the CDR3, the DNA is TGTGCCAGCAGCGCCACCCCCGGCAGGGGTCAAGAGACCCAGTACTTC. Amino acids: CASSATPGRGQETQYF.

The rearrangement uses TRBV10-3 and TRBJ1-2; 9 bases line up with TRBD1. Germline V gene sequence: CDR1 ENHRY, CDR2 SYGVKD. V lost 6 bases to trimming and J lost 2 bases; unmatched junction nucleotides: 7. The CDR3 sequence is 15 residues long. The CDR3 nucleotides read TGTGCCATCAGGCCAGACAGGGGGGTAAACTATGGCTACACCTTC. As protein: CAIRPDRGVNYGYTF.

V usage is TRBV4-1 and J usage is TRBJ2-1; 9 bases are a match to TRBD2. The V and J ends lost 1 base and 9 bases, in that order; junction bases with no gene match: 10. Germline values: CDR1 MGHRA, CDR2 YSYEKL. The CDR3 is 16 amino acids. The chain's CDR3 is CASSQASGSGGVEQFF. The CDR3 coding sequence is TGCGCCAGCAGCCAAGCGTCGGGTAGCGGGGGAGTTGAGCAGTTCTTC.

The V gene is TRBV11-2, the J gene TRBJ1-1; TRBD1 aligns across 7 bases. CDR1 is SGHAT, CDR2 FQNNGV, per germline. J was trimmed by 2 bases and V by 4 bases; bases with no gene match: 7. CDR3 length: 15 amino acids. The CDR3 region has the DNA TGTGCCAGCAGCTCAAGCACAGGGGACAACACTGAAGCTTTCTTT. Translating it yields CASSSSTGDNTEAFF.

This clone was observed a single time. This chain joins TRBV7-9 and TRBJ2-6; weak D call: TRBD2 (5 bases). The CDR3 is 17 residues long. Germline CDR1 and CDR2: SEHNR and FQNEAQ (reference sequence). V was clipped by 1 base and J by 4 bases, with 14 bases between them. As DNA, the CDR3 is TGTGCCAGCAGCTTAGAGTTCGGGGATCCAGGGGCCAACGTCCTGACTTTC. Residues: CASSLEFGDPGANVLTF.

Here the CDR3 DNA reads TGTGCCAGCTCGACAGTCTTAAACACCATATATTTT. It yields the protein CASSTVLNTIYF. The V gene is TRBV3-1 (or the pseudogene TRBV3-2), the J gene TRBJ1-3; TRBD1 might be the D (5 bases). The germline V gene has CDR1 LGHDT and CDR2 YNNKEL (reference sequence). This CDR3 has 12 residues. V lost 8 bases and J lost 6, with 11 bases in between.

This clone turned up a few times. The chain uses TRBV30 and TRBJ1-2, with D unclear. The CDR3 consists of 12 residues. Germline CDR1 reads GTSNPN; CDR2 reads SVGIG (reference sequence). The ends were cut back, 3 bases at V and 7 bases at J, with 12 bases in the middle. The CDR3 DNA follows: TGTGCCTGGAGCCAATTACAGAGTGGCTACACCTTC. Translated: CAWSQLQSGYTF.

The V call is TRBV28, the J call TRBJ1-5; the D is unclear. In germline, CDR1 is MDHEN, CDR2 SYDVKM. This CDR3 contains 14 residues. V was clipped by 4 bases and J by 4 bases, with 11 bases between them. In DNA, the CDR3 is TGTGCCAGCAGTTGGATCCTAGATAATCAGCCCCAGCATTTT. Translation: CASSWILDNQPQHF.

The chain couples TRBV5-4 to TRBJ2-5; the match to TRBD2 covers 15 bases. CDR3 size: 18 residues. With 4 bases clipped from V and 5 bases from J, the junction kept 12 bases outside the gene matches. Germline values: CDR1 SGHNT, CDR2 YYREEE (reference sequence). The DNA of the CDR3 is TGTGCCAGCAGCGGCACTGGACTAGCGGGGGGGCCGCGGGAGACCCAGTACTTC. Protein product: CASSGTGLAGGPRETQYF.

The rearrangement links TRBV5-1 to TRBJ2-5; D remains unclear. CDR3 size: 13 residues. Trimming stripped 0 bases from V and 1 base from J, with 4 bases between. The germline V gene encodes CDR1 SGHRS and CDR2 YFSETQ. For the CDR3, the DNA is TGCGCCAGCAGCTTGGGGCTCCAAGAGACCCAGTACTTC. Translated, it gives CASSLGLQETQYF.

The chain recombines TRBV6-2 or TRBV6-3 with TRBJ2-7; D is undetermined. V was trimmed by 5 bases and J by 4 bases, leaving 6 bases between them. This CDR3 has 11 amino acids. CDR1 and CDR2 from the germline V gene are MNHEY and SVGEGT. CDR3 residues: CASSTGYEQYF. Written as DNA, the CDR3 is TGTGCCAGCAGTACCGGGTACGAGCAGTACTTC.

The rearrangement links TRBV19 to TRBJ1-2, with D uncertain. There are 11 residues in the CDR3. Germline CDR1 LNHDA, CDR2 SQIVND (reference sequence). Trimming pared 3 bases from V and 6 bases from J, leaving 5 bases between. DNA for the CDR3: TGTGCCAGTAGTATTAGTAATGGCTACACCTTC. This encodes CASSISNGYTF.

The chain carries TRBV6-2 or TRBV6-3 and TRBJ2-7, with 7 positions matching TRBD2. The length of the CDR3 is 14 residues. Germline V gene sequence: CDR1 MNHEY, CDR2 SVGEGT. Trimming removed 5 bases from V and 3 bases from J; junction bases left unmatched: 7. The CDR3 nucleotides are TGTGCCAGCAGTCGGGATAGCGGGTTCTACGAGCAGTACTTC. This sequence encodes CASSRDSGFYEQYF.

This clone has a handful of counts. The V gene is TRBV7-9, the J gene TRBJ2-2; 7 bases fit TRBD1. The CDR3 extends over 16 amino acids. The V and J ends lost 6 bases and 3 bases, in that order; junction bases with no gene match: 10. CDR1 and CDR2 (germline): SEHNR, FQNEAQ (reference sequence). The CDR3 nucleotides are TGTGCCAGCAGTCCCGACGGGACAGACTACACCGGGGAGCTGTTTTTT. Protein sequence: CASSPDGTDYTGELFF.

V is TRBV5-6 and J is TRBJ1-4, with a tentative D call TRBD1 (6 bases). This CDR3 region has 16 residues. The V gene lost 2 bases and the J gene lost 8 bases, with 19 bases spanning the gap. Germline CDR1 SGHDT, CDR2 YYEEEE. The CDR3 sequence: CASSFKTGATREKLFF. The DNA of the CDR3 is TGTGCCAGCAGCTTCAAGACAGGTGCAACACGAGAAAAACTGTTTTTT.

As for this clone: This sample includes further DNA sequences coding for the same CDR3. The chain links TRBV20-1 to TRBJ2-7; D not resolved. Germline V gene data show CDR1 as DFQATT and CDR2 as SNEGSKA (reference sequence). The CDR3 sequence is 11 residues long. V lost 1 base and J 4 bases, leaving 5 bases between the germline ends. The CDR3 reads CSARGPYEQYF. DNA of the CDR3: TGCAGTGCTAGAGGTCCATACGAGCAGTACTTC.

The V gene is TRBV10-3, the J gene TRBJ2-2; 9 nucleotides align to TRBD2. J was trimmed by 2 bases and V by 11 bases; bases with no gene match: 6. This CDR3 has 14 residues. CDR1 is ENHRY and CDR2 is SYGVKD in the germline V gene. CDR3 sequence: CAAASGVNTGELFF. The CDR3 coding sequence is TGTGCCGCCGCTAGCGGGGTTAACACCGGGGAGCTGTTTTTT.

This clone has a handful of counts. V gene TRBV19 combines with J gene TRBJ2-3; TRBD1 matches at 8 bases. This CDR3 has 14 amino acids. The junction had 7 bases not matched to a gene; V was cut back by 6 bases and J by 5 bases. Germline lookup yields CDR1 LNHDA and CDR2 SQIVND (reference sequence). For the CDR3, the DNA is TGTGCCAGTAGACCCGGGACAGGAGGAGATACGCAGTATTTT. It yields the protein CASRPGTGGDTQYF.